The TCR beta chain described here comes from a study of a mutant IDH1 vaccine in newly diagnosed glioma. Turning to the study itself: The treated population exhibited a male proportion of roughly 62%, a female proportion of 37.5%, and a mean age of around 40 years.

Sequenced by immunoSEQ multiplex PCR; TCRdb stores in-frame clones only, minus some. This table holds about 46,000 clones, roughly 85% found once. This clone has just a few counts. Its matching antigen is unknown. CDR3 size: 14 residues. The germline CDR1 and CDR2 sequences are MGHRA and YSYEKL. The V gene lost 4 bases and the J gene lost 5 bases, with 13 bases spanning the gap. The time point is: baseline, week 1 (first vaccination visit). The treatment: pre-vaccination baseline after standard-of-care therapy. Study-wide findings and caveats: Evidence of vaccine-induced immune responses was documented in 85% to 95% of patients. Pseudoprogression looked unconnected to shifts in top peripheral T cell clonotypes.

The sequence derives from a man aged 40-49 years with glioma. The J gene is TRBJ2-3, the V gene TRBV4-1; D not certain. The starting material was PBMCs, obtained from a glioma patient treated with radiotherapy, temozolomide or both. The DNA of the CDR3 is TGCGCCAGCAGCCGAAGCCCGGTTCAAGATACGCAGTATTTT. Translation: CASSRSPVQDTQYF.